The rows below give T cell receptor beta chains drawn from one sample of a study of T cell responses to AZD1222 COVID-19 vaccine. Generated by immunoSEQ multiplex PCR, the TCRdb table keeps only in-frame clones and is missing some. Of some 130,000 clones listed, over 65% were seen once; the top ten hold roughly 3.9%. Sequenced here: peripheral blood, sampled on day 0 of AZD1222 vaccination. These receptors were obtained from an adult in good health. Each CDR3 is given with its conserved first and last residue. Each record gives: CDR3 DNA, CDR3 protein, J gene, D gene, CDR3 length, V gene, clone size. The D gene is left open where the match is weak. Not all rows give a size; the values are once, few, many and, for expanded clones, a class.

DNA: TGTGCCAGCAGCGCCTCGAGGGAAAATGGAAACACCATATATTTT
CDR3: CASSASRENGNTIYF
J: TRBJ1-3
D: .
length: 15
V: TRBV9
size: .

DNA: TGTGCCAGCAACGGTAACTGGGGGACCAGGGTCTCCCCGCGAGGCTACACCTTC
CDR3: CASNGNWGTRVSPRGYTF
J: TRBJ1-2
D: .
length: 18
V: TRBV5-4
size: .

DNA: TGTGCCAGCAGGACAGACAGGGGGGTATGGACCGGGGAGCTGTTTTTT
CDR3: CASRTDRGVWTGELFF
J: TRBJ2-2
D: TRBD1
length: 16
V: TRBV7-2
size: .

DNA: TGTGCCAGCAGTGCCCCTTTCGGGACAGGGAATAATTCACCCCTCCACTTT
CDR3: CASSAPFGTGNNSPLHF
J: TRBJ1-6
D: TRBD1
length: 17
V: TRBV28
size: .

DNA: TGCGCCAGCAGCCCGCCCTGGGACAGAATGATCTTAAACTATGGCTACACCTTC
CDR3: CASSPPWDRMILNYGYTF
J: TRBJ1-2
D: TRBD1
length: 18
V: TRBV4-1
size: once

DNA: TGTGCCAGCAGCGTAGCTCAGGGAAGGGAGACGCAGTATTTT
CDR3: CASSVAQGRETQYF
J: TRBJ2-3
D: .
length: 14
V: TRBV9
size: once

DNA: TGTGCCAGCAGCGTAGGGGCAGAAAACTATGGCTACACCTTC
CDR3: CASSVGAENYGYTF
J: TRBJ1-2
D: .
length: 14
V: TRBV9
size: .

DNA: TGTGCCAGCAGCTTAACGGGCAGGGCGCAGTACACCTTC
CDR3: CASSLTGRAQYTF
J: TRBJ1-2
D: .
length: 13
V: TRBV7-3
size: .

DNA: TGCGCCAGCAGCTTTTATCCTCAGGGGACCTACGAGCAGTACTTC
CDR3: CASSFYPQGTYEQYF
J: TRBJ2-7
D: .
length: 15
V: TRBV5-1
size: .

DNA: TGCGCCAGCAGCTTGGCCGGGACATCCTACGAGCAGTACTTC
CDR3: CASSLAGTSYEQYF
J: TRBJ2-7
D: .
length: 14
V: TRBV5-1
size: .

DNA: TGTGCCAGCAGCTTTACAGGGAACGGCTACACCTTC
CDR3: CASSFTGNGYTF
J: TRBJ1-2
D: .
length: 12
V: TRBV5-5
size: few

DNA: TGTGCCAGCAGCTTCTCGACAGGGGAGGCTCAGCCCCAGCATTTT
CDR3: CASSFSTGEAQPQHF
J: TRBJ1-5
D: TRBD1
length: 15
V: TRBV7-8
size: .

DNA: TGTGCCAGCAGCGAAGAGCTACTCCACTTT
CDR3: CASSEELLHF
J: TRBJ1-6
D: .
length: 10
V: TRBV7-6
size: .

DNA: TGCGCCAGCAGCTTGGATTCAGGAATGCTTGGCACCGGGGAGCTGTTTTTT
CDR3: CASSLDSGMLGTGELFF
J: TRBJ2-2
D: .
length: 17
V: TRBV5-1
size: .

DNA: TGTGCCAGCAGCCCGGGGACGGATAACTACGAGCAGTACTTC
CDR3: CASSPGTDNYEQYF
J: TRBJ2-7
D: .
length: 14
V: TRBV9
size: .

DNA: TGTGCCAGCAGCAAAGGACAGGGTGGCACTGAAGCTTTCTTT
CDR3: CASSKGQGGTEAFF
J: TRBJ1-1
D: TRBD1
length: 14
V: TRBV2
size: .

DNA: TGTGCCTGGAGTACAACCCCAACAGGGTCCTACACCTTC
CDR3: CAWSTTPTGSYTF
J: TRBJ1-2
D: .
length: 13
V: TRBV30
size: .

DNA: TGTGCCAGCAGCCTTACGGGACAGGATGGCTACACCTTC
CDR3: CASSLTGQDGYTF
J: TRBJ1-2
D: TRBD1
length: 13
V: TRBV5-6
size: .

DNA: TGTGCCAGCAGCAAAAGGGCCCCGGGGTTTTGGGAAAAACTGTTTTTT
CDR3: CASSKRAPGFWEKLFF
J: TRBJ1-4
D: .
length: 16
V: TRBV21-1
size: .

DNA: TGTGCCAGCTCAGGTGGGCGGACTGAAGCTTTCTTT
CDR3: CASSGGRTEAFF
J: TRBJ1-1
D: .
length: 12
V: TRBV6-5
size: .

DNA: TGTGCCAGCAGTGCTATGACAGGGCACGAGCAGTACTTC
CDR3: CASSAMTGHEQYF
J: TRBJ2-7
D: TRBD1
length: 13
V: TRBV7-9
size: .

DNA: TGTGCCAGCAGTCGGGCCGGGATGTATCCCCTCCACTTT
CDR3: CASSRAGMYPLHF
J: TRBJ1-6
D: .
length: 13
V: TRBV12-3/TRBV12-4
size: .

DNA: TGTGCCAGCAGTTCCGACAGAGGGGGCTACACCTTC
CDR3: CASSSDRGGYTF
J: TRBJ1-2
D: .
length: 12
V: TRBV28
size: .

DNA: TGTGCCTGGACCCGACCCACACCTGCCTACGAGCAGTACTTC
CDR3: CAWTRPTPAYEQYF
J: TRBJ2-7
D: .
length: 14
V: TRBV30
size: .

DNA: TGCGCCAGCAGCTCGGATACTGAAGCTTTCTTT
CDR3: CASSSDTEAFF
J: TRBJ1-1
D: .
length: 11
V: TRBV5-1
size: once

DNA: TGCAGCGTTGAGGGGACAGACCAAGAGACCCAGTACTTC
CDR3: CSVEGTDQETQYF
J: TRBJ2-5
D: TRBD1
length: 13
V: TRBV29-1
size: .

DNA: TGCGCCAGCAGCTTGGGAACGACAACCGGGACACGGACCTACGAGCAGTACTTC
CDR3: CASSLGTTTGTRTYEQYF
J: TRBJ2-7
D: .
length: 18
V: TRBV5-1
size: .

DNA: TGTGCCAGCAGTTTGACAATGCCCCCCAAGTCCTTC
CDR3: CASSLTMPPKSF
J: TRBJ1-2
D: .
length: 12
V: TRBV6-5
size: .

DNA: TGTGCCAGCAGCCTAAGACAGGGGGCTAACTATAATTCACCCCTCCACTTT
CDR3: CASSLRQGANYNSPLHF
J: TRBJ1-6
D: TRBD1
length: 17
V: TRBV5-4
size: .

DNA: TGCGCCAGCAGCTTGGGAGGGACAGCCACAGATACGCAGTATTTT
CDR3: CASSLGGTATDTQYF
J: TRBJ2-3
D: TRBD1
length: 15
V: TRBV5-1
size: .

DNA: TGCAGTGCTAGTTTCAGGTCCCGTGGCTACACCTTC
CDR3: CSASFRSRGYTF
J: TRBJ1-2
D: .
length: 12
V: TRBV20-1
size: few

DNA: TGTGCCAGTACCAAAAACCTCTATGGCTACACCTTC
CDR3: CASTKNLYGYTF
J: TRBJ1-2
D: .
length: 12
V: TRBV19
size: .

DNA: TGTGCCAGCAGTACCGAATCTGGGTATGGCTACACCTTC
CDR3: CASSTESGYGYTF
J: TRBJ1-2
D: .
length: 13
V: TRBV6-5
size: .

DNA: TGTGCCAGCAGTCGTCAGGGGGCGGCCTACGAGCAGTACTTC
CDR3: CASSRQGAAYEQYF
J: TRBJ2-7
D: TRBD1
length: 14
V: TRBV2
size: .

DNA: TGCGCCAGCAGCCCCGGGCCCCTTATCAGGGATAGTTACACTGAAGCTTTCTTT
CDR3: CASSPGPLIRDSYTEAFF
J: TRBJ1-1
D: .
length: 18
V: TRBV5-1
size: .

DNA: TGTGCCAGCAGCCGTCTGGACAGCCCGTTTCTCTTC
CDR3: CASSRLDSPFLF
J: TRBJ1-2
D: .
length: 12
V: TRBV13
size: .

DNA: TGTGCCAGCATTGGACATAGGCAGGGGGGCACTGAAGCTTTCTTT
CDR3: CASIGHRQGGTEAFF
J: TRBJ1-1
D: TRBD1
length: 15
V: TRBV27
size: .

DNA: TGTGCCTGGAGTGGACAGGGCAATCAGCCCCAGCATTTT
CDR3: CAWSGQGNQPQHF
J: TRBJ1-5
D: .
length: 13
V: TRBV30
size: .

DNA: TGCGCCAGCAGCTTGGAGACACCGAACTATGGCTACACCTTC
CDR3: CASSLETPNYGYTF
J: TRBJ1-2
D: .
length: 14
V: TRBV5-1
size: .

DNA: TGTGCCAGCAGCCTACCCGGGACAGGGGACTACGAGCAGTACTTC
CDR3: CASSLPGTGDYEQYF
J: TRBJ2-7
D: TRBD1
length: 15
V: TRBV7-9
size: .

DNA: TGTGCCAGCAGTGAGCATCCGAACACTGAAGCTTTCTTT
CDR3: CASSEHPNTEAFF
J: TRBJ1-1
D: .
length: 13
V: TRBV6-4
size: .

DNA: TGTGCCAGCAGCCAAGAGTCCGGCCTCGGGGATGGCTACACCTTC
CDR3: CASSQESGLGDGYTF
J: TRBJ1-2
D: .
length: 15
V: TRBV4-2
size: .